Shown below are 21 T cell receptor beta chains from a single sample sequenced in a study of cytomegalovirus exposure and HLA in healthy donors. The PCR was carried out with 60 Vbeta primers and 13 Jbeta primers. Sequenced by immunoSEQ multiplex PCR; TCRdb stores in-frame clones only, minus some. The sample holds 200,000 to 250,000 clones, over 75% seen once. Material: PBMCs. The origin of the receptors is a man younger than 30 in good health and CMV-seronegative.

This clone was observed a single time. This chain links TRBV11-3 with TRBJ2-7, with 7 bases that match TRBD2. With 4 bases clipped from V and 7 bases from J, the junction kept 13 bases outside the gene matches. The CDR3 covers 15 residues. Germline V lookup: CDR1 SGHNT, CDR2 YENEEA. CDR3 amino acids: CASSSPKAGVREQYF. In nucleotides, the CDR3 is TGTGCCAGCAGCTCCCCCAAGGCGGGGGTTAGAGAGCAGTACTTC.

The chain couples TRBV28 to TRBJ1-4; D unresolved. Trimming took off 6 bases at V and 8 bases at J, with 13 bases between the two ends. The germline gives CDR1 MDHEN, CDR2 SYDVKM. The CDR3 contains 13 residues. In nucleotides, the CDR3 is TGTGCCAGCAGGGACCCCGGAGGGGAAAAACTGTTTTTT. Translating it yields CASRDPGGEKLFF.

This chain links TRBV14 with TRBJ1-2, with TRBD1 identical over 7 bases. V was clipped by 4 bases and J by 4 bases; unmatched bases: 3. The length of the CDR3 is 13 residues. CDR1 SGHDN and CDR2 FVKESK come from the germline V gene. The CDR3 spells CASSPGQSYGYTF. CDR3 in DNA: TGTGCCAGCAGCCCGGGACAGAGCTATGGCTACACCTTC.

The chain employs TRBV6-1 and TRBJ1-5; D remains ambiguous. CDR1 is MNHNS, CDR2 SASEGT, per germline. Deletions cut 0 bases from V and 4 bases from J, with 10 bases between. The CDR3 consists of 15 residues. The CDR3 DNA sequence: TGTGCCAGCAGTGAAGCGTCAACATTAAATCAGCCCCAGCATTTT. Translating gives CASSEASTLNQPQHF.

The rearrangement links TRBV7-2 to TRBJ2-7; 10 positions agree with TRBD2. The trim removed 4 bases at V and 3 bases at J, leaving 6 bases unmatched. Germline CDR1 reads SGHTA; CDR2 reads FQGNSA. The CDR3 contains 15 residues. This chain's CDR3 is CASSSGSGGGYEQYF. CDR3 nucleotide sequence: TGTGCCAGCAGCTCGGGGAGCGGGGGGGGCTACGAGCAGTACTTC.

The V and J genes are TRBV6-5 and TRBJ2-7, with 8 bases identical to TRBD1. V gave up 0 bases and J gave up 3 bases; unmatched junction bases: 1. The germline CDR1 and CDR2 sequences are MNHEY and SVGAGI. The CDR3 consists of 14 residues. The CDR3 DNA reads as TGTGCCAGCAGTTACTCGACAGGGGACTACGAGCAGTACTTC. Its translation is CASSYSTGDYEQYF.

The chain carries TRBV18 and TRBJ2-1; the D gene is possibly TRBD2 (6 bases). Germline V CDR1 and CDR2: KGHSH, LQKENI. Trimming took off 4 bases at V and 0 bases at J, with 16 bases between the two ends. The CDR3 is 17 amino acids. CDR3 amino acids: CASSRLSGVSSYNEQFF. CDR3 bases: TGTGCCAGCTCACGCCTTTCGGGGGTAAGCTCCTACAATGAGCAGTTCTTC.

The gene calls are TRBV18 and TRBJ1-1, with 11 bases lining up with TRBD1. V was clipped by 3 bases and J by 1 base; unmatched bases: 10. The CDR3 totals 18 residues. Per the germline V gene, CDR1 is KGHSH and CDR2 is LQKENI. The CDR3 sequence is CASSPRTGTGGGNTEAFF. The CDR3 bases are TGTGCCAGCTCACCCAGGACCGGGACAGGGGGGGGGAACACTGAAGCTTTCTTT.

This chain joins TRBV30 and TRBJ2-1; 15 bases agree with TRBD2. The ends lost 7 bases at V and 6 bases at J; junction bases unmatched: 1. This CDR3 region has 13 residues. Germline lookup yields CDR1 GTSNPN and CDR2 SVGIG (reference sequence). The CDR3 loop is CALGLAGGNEQFF. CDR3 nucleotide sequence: TGTGCCTTGGGACTAGCGGGAGGCAATGAGCAGTTCTTC.

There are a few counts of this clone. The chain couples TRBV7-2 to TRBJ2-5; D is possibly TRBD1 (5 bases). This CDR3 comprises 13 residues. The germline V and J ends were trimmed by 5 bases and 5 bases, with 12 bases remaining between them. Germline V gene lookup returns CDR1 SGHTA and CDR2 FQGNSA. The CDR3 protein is CASSRGQMETQYF. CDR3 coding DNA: TGTGCCAGCAGCCGAGGACAAATGGAGACCCAGTACTTC.

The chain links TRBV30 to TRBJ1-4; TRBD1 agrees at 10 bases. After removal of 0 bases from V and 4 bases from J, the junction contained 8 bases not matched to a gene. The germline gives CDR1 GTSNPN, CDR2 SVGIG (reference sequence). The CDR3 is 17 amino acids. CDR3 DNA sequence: TGTGCCTGGAGTGTGCCCCCTGGGACAGGGGATAATGAAAAACTGTTTTTT. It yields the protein CAWSVPPGTGDNEKLFF.

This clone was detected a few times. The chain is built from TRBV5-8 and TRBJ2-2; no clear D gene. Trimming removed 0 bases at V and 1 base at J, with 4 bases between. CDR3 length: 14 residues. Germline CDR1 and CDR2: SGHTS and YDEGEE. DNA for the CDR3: TGTGCCAGCAGCTTGGCCGGGAACACCGGGGAGCTGTTTTTT. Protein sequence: CASSLAGNTGELFF.

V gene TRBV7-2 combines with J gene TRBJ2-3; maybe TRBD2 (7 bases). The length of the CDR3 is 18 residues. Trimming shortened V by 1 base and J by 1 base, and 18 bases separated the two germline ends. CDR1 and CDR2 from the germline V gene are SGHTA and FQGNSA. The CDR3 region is CASSLEPEGGAGTDTQYF. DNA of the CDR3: TGTGCCAGCAGCTTAGAGCCAGAGGGGGGGGCCGGCACAGATACGCAGTATTTT.

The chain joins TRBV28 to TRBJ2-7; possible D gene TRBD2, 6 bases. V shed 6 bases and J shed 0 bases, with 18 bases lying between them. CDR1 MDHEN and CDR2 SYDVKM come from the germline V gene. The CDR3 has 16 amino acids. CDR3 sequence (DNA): TGTGCCAGCAGCCTAGCGCTTGCCCAGGTCTCCTACGAGCAGTACTTC. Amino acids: CASSLALAQVSYEQYF. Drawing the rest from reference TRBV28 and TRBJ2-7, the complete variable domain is DVKVTQSSRYLVKRTGEKVFLECVQDMDHENMFWYRQDPGLGLRLIYFSYDVKMKEKGDIPEGYSVSREKKERFSLILESASTNQTSMYLCASSLALAQVSYEQYFGPGTRLTVT.

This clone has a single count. This chain's CDR3 is CASSETGYETQYF. In DNA form, the CDR3 reads TGTGCCAGCAGTGAGACAGGGTATGAGACCCAGTACTTC. The rearrangement links TRBV6-5 to TRBJ2-5; TRBD1 agrees at 7 bases. Germline V gene data show CDR1 as MNHEY and CDR2 as SVGAGI. Trimming cost V 5 bases and J 5 bases; bases outside gene matches: 5. This CDR3 is built from 13 residues.

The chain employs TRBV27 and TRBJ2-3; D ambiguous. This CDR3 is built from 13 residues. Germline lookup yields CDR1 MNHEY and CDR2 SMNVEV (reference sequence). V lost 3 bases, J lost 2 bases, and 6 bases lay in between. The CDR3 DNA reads TGTGCCAGCAGTTTCGGTAACACAGATACGCAGTATTTT. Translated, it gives CASSFGNTDTQYF.

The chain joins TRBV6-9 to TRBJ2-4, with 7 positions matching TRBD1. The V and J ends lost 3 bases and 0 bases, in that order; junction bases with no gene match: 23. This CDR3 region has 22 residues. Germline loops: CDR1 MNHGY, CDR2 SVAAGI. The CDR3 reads CASSYRGRQGFSPELAKNIQYF. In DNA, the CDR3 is TGTGCCAGCAGTTACCGGGGACGACAGGGATTTTCCCCTGAACTAGCCAAAAACATTCAGTACTTC.

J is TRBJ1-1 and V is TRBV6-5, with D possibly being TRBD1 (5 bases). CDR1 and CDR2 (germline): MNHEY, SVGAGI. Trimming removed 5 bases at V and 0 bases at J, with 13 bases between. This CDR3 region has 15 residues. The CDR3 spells CASSQSWGVNTEAFF. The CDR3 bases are TGTGCCAGCAGTCAATCGTGGGGGGTGAACACTGAAGCTTTCTTT.

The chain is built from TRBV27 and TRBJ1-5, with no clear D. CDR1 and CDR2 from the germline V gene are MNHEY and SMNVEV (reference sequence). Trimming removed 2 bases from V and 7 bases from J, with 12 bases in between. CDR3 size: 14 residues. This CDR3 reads CASSLAPGIQPQHF. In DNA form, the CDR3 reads TGTGCCAGCAGTTTAGCCCCCGGGATCCAGCCCCAGCATTTT.

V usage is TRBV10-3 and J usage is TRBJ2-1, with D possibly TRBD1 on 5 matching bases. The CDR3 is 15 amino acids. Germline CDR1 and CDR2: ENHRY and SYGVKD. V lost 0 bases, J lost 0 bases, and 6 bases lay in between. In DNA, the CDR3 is TGTGCCATCAGTGAGTCTCAGGGCTCCTACAATGAGCAGTTCTTC. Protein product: CAISESQGSYNEQFF.

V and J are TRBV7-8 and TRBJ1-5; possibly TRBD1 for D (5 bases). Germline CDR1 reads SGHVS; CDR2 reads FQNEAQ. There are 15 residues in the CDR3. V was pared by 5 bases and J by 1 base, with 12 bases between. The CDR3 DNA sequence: TGTGCCAGCAGCAGATTAAGGGGCAGCAATCAGCCCCAGCATTTT. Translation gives CASSRLRGSNQPQHF.